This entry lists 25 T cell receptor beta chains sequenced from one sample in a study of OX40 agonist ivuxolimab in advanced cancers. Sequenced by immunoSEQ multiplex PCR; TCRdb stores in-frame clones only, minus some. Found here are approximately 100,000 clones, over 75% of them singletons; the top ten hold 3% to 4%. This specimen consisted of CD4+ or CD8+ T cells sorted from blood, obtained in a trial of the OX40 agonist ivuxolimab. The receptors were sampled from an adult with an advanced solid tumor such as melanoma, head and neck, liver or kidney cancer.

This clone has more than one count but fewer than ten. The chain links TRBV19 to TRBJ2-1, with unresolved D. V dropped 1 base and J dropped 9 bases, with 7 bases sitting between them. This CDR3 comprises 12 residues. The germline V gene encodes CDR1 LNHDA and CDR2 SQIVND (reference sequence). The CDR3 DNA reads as TGTGCCAGTAGTATAGTGCCTGCTGAGCAGTTCTTC. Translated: CASSIVPAEQFF.

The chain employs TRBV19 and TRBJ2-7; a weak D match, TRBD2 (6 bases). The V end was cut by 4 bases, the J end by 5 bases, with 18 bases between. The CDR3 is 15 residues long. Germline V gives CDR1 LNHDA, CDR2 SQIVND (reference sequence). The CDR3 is CASSTRDLDGDEQYF. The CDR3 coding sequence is TGTGCCAGTAGTACCCGGGACTTAGACGGAGACGAGCAGTACTTC.

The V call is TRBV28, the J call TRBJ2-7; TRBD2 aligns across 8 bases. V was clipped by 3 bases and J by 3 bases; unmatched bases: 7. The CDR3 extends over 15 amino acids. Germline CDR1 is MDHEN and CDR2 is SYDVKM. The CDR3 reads CASSLWGLGGYEQYF. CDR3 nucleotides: TGTGCCAGCAGTTTGTGGGGACTAGGAGGCTACGAGCAGTACTTC.

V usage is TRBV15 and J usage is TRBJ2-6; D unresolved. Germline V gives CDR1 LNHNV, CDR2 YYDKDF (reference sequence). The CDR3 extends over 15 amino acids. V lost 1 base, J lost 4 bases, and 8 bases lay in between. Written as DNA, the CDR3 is TGTGCCACCAGCAGAGTATCGACCGGGGCCAACGTCCTGACTTTC. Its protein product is CATSRVSTGANVLTF.

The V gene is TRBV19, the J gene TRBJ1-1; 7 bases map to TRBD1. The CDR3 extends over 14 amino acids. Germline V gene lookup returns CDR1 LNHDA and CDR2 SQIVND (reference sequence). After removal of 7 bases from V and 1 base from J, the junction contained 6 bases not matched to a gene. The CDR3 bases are TGTGCCAGTAATGACAGGGTTTGGAACACTGAAGCTTTCTTT. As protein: CASNDRVWNTEAFF.

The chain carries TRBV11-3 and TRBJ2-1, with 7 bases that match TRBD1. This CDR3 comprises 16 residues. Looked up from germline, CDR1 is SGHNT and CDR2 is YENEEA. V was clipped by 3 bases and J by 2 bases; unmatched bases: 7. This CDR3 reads CASSLEGQVAYNEQFF. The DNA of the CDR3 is TGTGCCAGCAGCTTGGAAGGACAGGTGGCCTACAATGAGCAGTTCTTC.

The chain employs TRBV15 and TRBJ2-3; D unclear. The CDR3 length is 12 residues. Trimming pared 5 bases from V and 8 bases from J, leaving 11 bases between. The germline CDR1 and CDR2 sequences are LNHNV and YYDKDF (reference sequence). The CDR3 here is CATSFGESTQYF. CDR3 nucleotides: TGTGCCACCAGCTTCGGTGAAAGTACGCAGTATTTT. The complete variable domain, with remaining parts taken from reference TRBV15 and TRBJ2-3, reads DAMVIQNPRYQVTQFGKPVTLSCSQTLNHNVMYWYQQKSSQAPKLLFHYYDKDFNNEADTPDNFQSRRPNTSFCFLDIRSPGLGDTAMYLCATSFGESTQYFGPGTRLTVL.

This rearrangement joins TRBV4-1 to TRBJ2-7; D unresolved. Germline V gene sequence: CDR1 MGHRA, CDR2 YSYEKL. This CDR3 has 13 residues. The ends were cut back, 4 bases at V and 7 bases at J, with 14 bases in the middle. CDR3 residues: CASSPQVGSEQYF. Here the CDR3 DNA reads TGCGCCAGCAGCCCCCAGGTGGGGTCTGAGCAGTACTTC.

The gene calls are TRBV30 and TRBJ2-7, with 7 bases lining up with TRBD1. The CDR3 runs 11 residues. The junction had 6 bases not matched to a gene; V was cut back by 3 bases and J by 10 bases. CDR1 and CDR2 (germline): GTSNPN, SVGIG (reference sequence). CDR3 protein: CAWSHRDRQYF. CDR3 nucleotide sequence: TGTGCCTGGAGCCACCGGGACAGACAGTACTTC.

Here the CDR3 DNA reads TGCGCCAGCAGCTTCTCTAGTGGTCCCGCTATCTACGAGCAGTACTTC. It is translated as CASSFSSGPAIYEQYF. The chain is built from TRBV5-1 and TRBJ2-7; D gene ambiguous. The germline gives CDR1 SGHRS, CDR2 YFSETQ. CDR3 length: 16 residues. V lost 2 bases, J lost 3 bases, and 18 bases lay in between.

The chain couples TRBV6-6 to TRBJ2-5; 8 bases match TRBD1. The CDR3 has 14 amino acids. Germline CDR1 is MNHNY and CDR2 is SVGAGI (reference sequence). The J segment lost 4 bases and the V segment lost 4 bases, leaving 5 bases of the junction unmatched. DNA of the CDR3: TGTGCCAGCAGTTCCTGGACAGGGCGAGAGACCCAGTACTTC. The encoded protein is CASSSWTGRETQYF.

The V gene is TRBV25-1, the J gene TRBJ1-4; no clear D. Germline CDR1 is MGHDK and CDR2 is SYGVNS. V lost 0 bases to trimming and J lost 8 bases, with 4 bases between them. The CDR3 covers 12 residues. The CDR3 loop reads CASSEYSEKLFF. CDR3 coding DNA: TGTGCCAGCAGTGAATATAGCGAAAAACTGTTTTTT.

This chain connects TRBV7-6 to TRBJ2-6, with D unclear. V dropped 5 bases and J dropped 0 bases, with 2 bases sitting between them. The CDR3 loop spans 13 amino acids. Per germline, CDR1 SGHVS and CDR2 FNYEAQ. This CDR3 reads CASSTSGANVLTF. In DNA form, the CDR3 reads TGTGCCAGCAGCACCTCTGGGGCCAACGTCCTGACTTTC.

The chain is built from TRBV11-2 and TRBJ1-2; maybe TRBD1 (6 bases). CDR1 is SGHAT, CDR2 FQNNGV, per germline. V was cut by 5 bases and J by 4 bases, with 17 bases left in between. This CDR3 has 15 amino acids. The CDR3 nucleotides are TGTGCCAGCAGCCCGGGACACCGACTTCCCTATGGCTACACCTTC. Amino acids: CASSPGHRLPYGYTF.

This chain's CDR3 is CASSLGWDGAFF. CDR3 bases: TGTGCCAGCAGCCTCGGTTGGGACGGGGCTTTCTTT. V and J are TRBV6-1 and TRBJ1-1; D perhaps matches TRBD1 (5 bases). The CDR3 contains 12 residues. The V gene's germline CDR1 is MNHNS and CDR2 SASEGT. Trimming pared 6 bases from V and 11 bases from J, leaving 16 bases between.

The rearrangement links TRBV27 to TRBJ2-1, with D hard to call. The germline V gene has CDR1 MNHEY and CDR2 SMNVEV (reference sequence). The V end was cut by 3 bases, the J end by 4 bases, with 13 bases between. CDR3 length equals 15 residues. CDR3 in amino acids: CASSFAPSPYNEQFF. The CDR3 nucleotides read TGTGCCAGCAGTTTTGCCCCAAGCCCGTACAATGAGCAGTTCTTC.

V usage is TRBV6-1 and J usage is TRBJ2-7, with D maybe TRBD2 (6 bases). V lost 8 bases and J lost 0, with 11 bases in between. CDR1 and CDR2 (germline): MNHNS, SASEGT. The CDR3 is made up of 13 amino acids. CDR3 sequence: CASRWTISYEQYF. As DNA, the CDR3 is TGTGCCAGCCGCTGGACTATCTCCTACGAGCAGTACTTC.

The CDR3 DNA is TGTGCCAGCAGCCCCCCGTTGGCAGATACGCAGTATTTT. Translating gives CASSPPLADTQYF. The chain couples TRBV11-1 to TRBJ2-3; D unclear. The germline V gene encodes CDR1 SGHAT and CDR2 FQDESV (reference sequence). This CDR3 region has 13 residues. The germline V and J ends were trimmed by 5 bases and 4 bases, with 10 bases remaining between them.

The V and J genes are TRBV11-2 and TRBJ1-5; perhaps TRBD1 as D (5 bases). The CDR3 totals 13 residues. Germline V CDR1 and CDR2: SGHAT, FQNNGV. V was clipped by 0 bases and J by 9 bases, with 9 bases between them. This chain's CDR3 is CASSLDLRGPQHF. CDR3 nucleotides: TGTGCCAGCAGCTTAGATCTAAGGGGGCCCCAGCATTTT.

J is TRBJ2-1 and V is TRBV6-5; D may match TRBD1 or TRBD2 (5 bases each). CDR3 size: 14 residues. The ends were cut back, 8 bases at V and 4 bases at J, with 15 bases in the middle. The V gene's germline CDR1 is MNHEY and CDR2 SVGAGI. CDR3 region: CASATAGTYNEQFF. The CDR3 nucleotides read TGTGCCAGCGCGACCGCCGGGACGTACAATGAGCAGTTCTTC.

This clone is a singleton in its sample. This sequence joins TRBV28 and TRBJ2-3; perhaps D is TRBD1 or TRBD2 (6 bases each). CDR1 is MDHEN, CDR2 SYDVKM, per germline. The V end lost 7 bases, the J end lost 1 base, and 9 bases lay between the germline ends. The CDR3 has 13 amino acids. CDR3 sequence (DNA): TGTGCCAGCAAGGAGGGGGGCACAGATACGCAGTATTTT. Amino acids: CASKEGGTDTQYF.

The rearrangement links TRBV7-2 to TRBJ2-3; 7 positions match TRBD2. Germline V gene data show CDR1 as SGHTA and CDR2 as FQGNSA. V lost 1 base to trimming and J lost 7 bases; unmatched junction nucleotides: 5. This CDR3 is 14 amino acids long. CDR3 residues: CASSLGLAVNTQYF. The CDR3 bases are TGTGCCAGCAGCTTAGGCCTAGCGGTTAATACGCAGTATTTT. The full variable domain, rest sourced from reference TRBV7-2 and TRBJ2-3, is GAGVSQSPSNKVTEKGKDVELRCDPISGHTALYWYRQSLGQGLEFLIYFQGNSAPDKSGLPSDRFSAERTGGSVSTLTIQRTQQEDSAVYLCASSLGLAVNTQYFGPGTRLTVL.

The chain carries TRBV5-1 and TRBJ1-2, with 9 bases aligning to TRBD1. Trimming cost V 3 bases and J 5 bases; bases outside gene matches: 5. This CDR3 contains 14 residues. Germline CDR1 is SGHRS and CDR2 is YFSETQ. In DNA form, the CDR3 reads TGCGCCAGCAGCTCACAGGGGGCAGAGTATGGCTACACCTTC. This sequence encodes CASSSQGAEYGYTF.

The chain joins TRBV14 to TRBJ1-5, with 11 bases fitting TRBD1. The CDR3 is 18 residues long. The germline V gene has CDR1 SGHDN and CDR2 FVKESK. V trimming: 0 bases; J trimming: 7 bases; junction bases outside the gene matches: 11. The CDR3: CASSQDPYGTGGRQPQHF. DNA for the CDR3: TGTGCCAGCAGCCAAGATCCGTACGGGACAGGGGGAAGACAGCCCCAGCATTTT. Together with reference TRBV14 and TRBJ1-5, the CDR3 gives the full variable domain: EAGVTQFPSHSVIEKGQTVTLRCDPISGHDNLYWYRRVMGKEIKFLLHFVKESKQDESGMPNNRFLAERTGGTYSTLKVQPAELEDSGVYFCASSQDPYGTGGRQPQHFGDGTRLSIL.

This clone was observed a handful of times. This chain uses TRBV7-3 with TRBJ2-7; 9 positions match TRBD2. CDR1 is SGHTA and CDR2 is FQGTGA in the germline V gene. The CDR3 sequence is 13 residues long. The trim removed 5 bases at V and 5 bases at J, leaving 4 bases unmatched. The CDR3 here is CASSPLAGDEQYF. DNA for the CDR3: TGTGCCAGCAGCCCATTAGCGGGAGACGAGCAGTACTTC. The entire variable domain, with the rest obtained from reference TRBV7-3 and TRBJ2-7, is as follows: GAGVSQTPSNKVTEKGKYVELRCDPISGHTALYWYRQSLGQGPEFLIYFQGTGAADDSGLPNDRFFAVRPEGSVSTLKIQRTERGDSAVYLCASSPLAGDEQYFGPGTRLTVT.